This TCR beta chain was sequenced in a study of tumor-infiltrating lymphocytes in oesophageal squamous cell carcinoma. The CDR3 sequence is 15 residues long. The germline V gene has CDR1 SGHRS and CDR2 YFSETQ. TCRdb independently ran MiXCR on the PCR reads; one entry per CDR3 protein. This table has approximately 12,000 distinct CDR3 sequences, more than 40% appearing once. The V call is TRBV5-1, the J call TRBJ2-7; the match to TRBD1 covers 7 bases. The end of the DNA fits TRBJ1-2 better, so the J call may be wrong. The TCR sequence derives from a male donor with esophageal squamous cell carcinoma. Material: normal esophageal tissue next to the tumor. CDR3 residues: CASSLRQGLLDGYTF. The DNA of the CDR3 is TGCGCCAGCAGCTTACGACAGGGCTTACTCGATGGCTACACCTTC.